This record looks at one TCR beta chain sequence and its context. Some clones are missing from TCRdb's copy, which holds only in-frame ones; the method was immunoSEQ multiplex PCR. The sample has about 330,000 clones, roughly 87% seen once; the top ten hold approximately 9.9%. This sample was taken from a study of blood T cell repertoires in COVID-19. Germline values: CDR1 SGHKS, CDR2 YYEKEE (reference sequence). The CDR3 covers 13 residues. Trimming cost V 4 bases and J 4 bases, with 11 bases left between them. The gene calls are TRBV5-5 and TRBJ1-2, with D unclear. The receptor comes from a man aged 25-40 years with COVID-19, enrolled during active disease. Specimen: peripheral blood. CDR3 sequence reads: CASSPPEGYGYTF. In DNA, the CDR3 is TGTGCCAGCAGCCCCCCCGAGGGCTATGGCTACACCTTC.